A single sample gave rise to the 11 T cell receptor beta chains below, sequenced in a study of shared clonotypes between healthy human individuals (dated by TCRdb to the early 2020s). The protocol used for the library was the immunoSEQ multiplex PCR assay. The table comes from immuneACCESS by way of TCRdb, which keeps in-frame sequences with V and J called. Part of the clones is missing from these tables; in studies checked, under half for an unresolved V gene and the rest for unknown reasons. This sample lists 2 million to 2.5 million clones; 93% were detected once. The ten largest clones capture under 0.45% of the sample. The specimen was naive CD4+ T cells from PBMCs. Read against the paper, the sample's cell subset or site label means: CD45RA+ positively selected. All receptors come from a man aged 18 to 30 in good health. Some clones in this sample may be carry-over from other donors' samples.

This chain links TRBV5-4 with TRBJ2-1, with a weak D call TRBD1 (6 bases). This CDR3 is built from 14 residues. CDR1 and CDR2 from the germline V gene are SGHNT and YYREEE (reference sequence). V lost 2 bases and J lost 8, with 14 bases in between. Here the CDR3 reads CASSFSNRVDEQFF. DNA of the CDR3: TGTGCCAGCAGCTTTTCCAACAGGGTGGATGAGCAGTTCTTC.

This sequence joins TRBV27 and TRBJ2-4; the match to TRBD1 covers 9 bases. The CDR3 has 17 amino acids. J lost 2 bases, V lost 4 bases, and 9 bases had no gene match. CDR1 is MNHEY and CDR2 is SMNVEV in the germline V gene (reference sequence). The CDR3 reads CASSSATGGESKNIQYF. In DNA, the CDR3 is TGTGCCAGCAGTTCCGCTACAGGGGGCGAATCCAAAAACATTCAGTACTTC.

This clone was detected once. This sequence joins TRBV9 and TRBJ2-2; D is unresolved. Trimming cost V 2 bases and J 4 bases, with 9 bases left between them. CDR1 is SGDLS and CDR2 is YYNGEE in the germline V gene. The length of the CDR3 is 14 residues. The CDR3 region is CASSVAHGTGELFF. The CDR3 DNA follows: TGTGCCAGCAGCGTGGCCCACGGCACCGGGGAGCTGTTTTTT.

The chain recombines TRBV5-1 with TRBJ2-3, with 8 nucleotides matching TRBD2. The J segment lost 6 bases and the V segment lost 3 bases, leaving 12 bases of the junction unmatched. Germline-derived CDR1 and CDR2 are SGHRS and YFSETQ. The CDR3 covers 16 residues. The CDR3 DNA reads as TGCGCCAGCAGCTCCTATCGGGAGGGCCTGGGGGATACGCAGTATTTT. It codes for CASSSYREGLGDTQYF.

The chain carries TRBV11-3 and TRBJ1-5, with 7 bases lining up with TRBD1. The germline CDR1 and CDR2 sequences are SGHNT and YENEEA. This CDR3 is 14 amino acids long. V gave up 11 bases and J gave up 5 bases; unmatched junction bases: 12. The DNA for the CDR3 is TGTGCCTCCTCAGACAGGGATTTCGATCAGCCCCAGCATTTT. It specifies CASSDRDFDQPQHF.

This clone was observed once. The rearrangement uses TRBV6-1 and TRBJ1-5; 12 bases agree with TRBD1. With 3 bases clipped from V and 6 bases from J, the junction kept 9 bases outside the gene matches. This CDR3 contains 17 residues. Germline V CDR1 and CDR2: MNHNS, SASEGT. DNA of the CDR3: TGTGCCAGCAGTGATCCGGGACAGGGGGCGCGAGGTCAGCCCCAGCATTTT. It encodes CASSDPGQGARGQPQHF.

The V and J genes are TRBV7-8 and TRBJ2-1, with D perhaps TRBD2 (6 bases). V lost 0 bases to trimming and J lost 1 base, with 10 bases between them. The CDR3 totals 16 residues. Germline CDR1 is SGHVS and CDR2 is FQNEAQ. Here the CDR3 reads CASSLARDASYNEQFF. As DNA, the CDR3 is TGTGCCAGCAGCTTAGCGCGGGACGCGTCCTACAATGAGCAGTTCTTC.

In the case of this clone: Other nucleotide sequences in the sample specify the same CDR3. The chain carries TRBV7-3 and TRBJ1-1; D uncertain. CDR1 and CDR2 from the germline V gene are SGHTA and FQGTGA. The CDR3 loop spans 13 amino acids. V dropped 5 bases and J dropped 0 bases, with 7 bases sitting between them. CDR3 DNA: TGTGCCAGCAGCCCGCAGGTGAACACTGAAGCTTTCTTT. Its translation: CASSPQVNTEAFF.

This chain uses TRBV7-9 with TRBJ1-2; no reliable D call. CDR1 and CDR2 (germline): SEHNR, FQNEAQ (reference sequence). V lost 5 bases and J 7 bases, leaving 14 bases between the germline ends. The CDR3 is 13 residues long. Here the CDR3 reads CASSRLERGGYTF. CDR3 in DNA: TGTGCCAGCAGCCGCCTGGAGCGGGGTGGCTACACCTTC.

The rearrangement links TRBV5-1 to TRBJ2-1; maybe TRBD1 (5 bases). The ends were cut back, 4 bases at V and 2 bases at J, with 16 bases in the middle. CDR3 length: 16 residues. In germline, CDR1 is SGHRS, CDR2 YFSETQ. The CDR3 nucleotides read TGCGCCAGCAGCCTAATCTCAGGGTCCACCTACAATGAGCAGTTCTTC. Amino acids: CASSLISGSTYNEQFF.

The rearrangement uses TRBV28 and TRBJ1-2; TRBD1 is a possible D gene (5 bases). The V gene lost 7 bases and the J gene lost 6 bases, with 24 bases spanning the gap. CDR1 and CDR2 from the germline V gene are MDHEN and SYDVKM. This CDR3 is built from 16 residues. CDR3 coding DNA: TGTGCCAGCAAAGTGAGGGGACTCCCCTATGTGAATGGCTACACCTTC. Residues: CASKVRGLPYVNGYTF.